These 27 T cell receptor beta chains were all obtained from the same sample, sequenced in a study of read filtering for tumor transcriptome and immune sequencing. Molecular barcoded adaptors covering alpha/delta and beta/gamma chains were used on roughly 400 ng RNA. TCRdb re-called the reads with MiXCR, one entry per CDR3 protein. The sample carries approximately 41,000 distinct CDR3 sequences, about an eighth recorded once. The sequencing sample was made of a population of CD138-negative cells sorted from bone marrow. These receptors were taken from a donor aged 40 or older with multiple myeloma.

In this sample, this clonotype turned up many times. The genes are TRBV27 and TRBJ2-7, with D tentatively TRBD2 (5 bases). CDR1 and CDR2 from the germline V gene are MNHEY and SMNVEV (reference sequence). Trimming pared 4 bases from V and 7 bases from J, leaving 14 bases between. CDR3 size: 13 residues. Here the CDR3 reads CASSSGGLREQYF. The CDR3 nucleotides read TGTGCCAGCAGTTCTGGCGGGCTTCGGGAGCAGTACTTC.

A note on this clonotype: Sequence at one end of the junction differs from germline and may be a read error. V and J are TRBV18 and TRBJ2-1; D unclear. CDR1 is KGHSH and CDR2 is LQKENI in the germline V gene. The CDR3 runs 15 residues. DNA of the CDR3: TGTGCCAGCTCACAGGGCACTGGAACTTGGGATGAGCAGTTTTTC. Translating gives CASSQGTGTWDEQFF.

This clonotype was seen repeatedly, ten times or more. This chain connects TRBV28 to TRBJ2-2, with D perhaps being TRBD1 or TRBD2 (7 bases each). V shed 5 bases and J shed 3 bases, with 10 bases lying between them. Germline lookup yields CDR1 MDHEN and CDR2 SYDVKM. This CDR3 has 14 residues. CDR3 DNA: TGTGCCAGCAGTGCAGGGGGGGACACCGGGGAGCTGTTTTTT. This translates into CASSAGGDTGELFF.

This clonotype has ten or more counts. V is TRBV6-1 and J is TRBJ2-3; TRBD1 agrees at 7 bases. V gave up 6 bases and J gave up 2 bases; unmatched junction bases: 5. The CDR3 runs 14 residues. Germline CDR1 is MNHNS and CDR2 is SASEGT. The CDR3: CASSKGANTDTQYF. CDR3 DNA: TGTGCCAGCAGCAAGGGGGCCAACACAGATACGCAGTATTTT.

Of note for this clonotype: This may arise from a read error, as a much more abundant clone is one base away. This chain links TRBV6-1 with TRBJ2-5; no reliable D call. V lost 6 bases, J lost 4 bases, and 9 bases lay in between. Per germline, CDR1 MNHNS and CDR2 SASEGT. The CDR3 totals 12 residues. This CDR3 is CASSKVGETQYF. CDR3 DNA sequence: TGTGCCAGCAGCAAAGTCGGAGAGACCCAGTACTTC.

This clonotype was seen at least ten times. The V and J genes are TRBV5-1 and TRBJ1-5, with 8 nucleotides matching TRBD1. V shed 2 bases, J shed 6 bases, and the junction held 4 bases outside the gene matches. This CDR3 spans 14 amino acids. The V gene's germline CDR1 is SGHRS and CDR2 YFSETQ. The CDR3 protein is CASSFDRGGQPQHF. In DNA form, the CDR3 reads TGCGCCAGCAGCTTCGACAGGGGCGGTCAGCCCCAGCATTTT.

This clonotype came up many times. The V gene is TRBV11-1, the J gene TRBJ2-1; D is unresolved. Looked up from germline, CDR1 is SGHAT and CDR2 is FQDESV (reference sequence). Trimming shortened V by 5 bases and J by 5 bases, and 13 bases separated the two germline ends. This CDR3 comprises 14 residues. DNA of the CDR3: TGTGCCAGCAGCACCCGGGCCGATCACAATGAGCAGTTCTTC. This codes for CASSTRADHNEQFF.

This clonotype has at least ten counts. This sequence joins TRBV7-2 and TRBJ2-7; D gene uncertain. V was shortened by 5 bases and J by 0 bases, with 14 bases between the two germline ends. CDR1 and CDR2 (germline): SGHTA, FQGNSA. The CDR3 loop spans 15 amino acids. CDR3 sequence: CASSPRRRTSYEQYF. CDR3 coding DNA: TGTGCCAGCAGCCCCCGGCGCCGTACCTCCTACGAGCAGTACTTC.

This clonotype occurred many times. The rearrangement links TRBV7-9 to TRBJ2-1; 11 nucleotides agree with TRBD2. The CDR3 has 14 amino acids. Looked up from germline, CDR1 is SEHNR and CDR2 is FQNEAQ (reference sequence). Germline trimming cut 0 bases from V and 12 bases from J; bases unmatched to any gene: 4. In DNA, the CDR3 is TGTGCCAGCAGCTTAGCGACTAGCGGGACCCGGCAGTTCTTC. As protein: CASSLATSGTRQFF.

Worth noting for this clonotype: Being one base from a much bigger clone, this may be a read error. The chain combines TRBV25-1 with TRBJ2-2, with D uncertain. Trimming removed 3 bases from V and 6 bases from J, with 14 bases in between. The CDR3 totals 15 residues. From germline, CDR1 is MGHDK and CDR2 SYGVNS. In DNA, the CDR3 is TGTGCCAGCAGTGATTTGGCGGTAGTCTCCGGGGAGCTGTTTTTT. It translates to CASSDLAVVSGELFF.

This clonotype was seen just once. The chain joins TRBV6-6 to TRBJ2-3; unclear D gene. V lost 5 bases, J lost 2 bases, and 11 bases lay in between. CDR3 size: 14 residues. Germline assignment: CDR1 MNHNY and CDR2 SVGAGI (reference sequence). CDR3 in DNA: TGTGCCAGCAGTCCCCAGATTCCCACAGATACGCAGTATTTT. The encoded protein is CASSPQIPTDTQYF.

This clonotype was observed many times. The CDR3 protein is CASSRGLQPETQYF. The DNA for the CDR3 is TGTGCCAGCAGCCGGGGACTGCAGCCCGAGACCCAGTACTTC. The J gene is TRBJ2-5, the V gene TRBV7-2; D is possibly TRBD2 (6 bases). The germline V and J ends were trimmed by 5 bases and 5 bases, with 15 bases remaining between them. In germline, CDR1 is SGHTA, CDR2 FQGNSA. The CDR3 is made up of 14 amino acids.

This clonotype was recorded many times. The chain links TRBV7-9 to TRBJ1-1; 12 bases match TRBD1. CDR3 length equals 16 residues. V lost 5 bases and J lost 7; bases outside the gene matches: 11. Germline CDR1 and CDR2: SEHNR and FQNEAQ (reference sequence). CDR3 amino acids: CASSRDRGHKDGEAFF. CDR3 sequence (DNA): TGTGCCAGCAGCAGGGACAGGGGGCACAAGGACGGTGAAGCTTTCTTT.

This clonotype has only a few counts. This may arise from a read error, as a much more abundant clone is one base away. It is likely a read error, because the conserved phenylalanine at the end of the CDR3 is missing. The rearrangement links TRBV5-6 to TRBJ2-7; D is possibly TRBD1 (6 bases). The ends were cut back, 2 bases at V and 4 bases at J, with 10 bases in the middle. Germline V gene sequence: CDR1 SGHDT, CDR2 YYEEEE. The CDR3 is 13 amino acids. In DNA, the CDR3 is TGTGCCAGCAGCTTACAGGGTGGGTACGAGCAGTACCTC. Residues: CASSLQGGYEQYL.

To note about this clonotype: This may come from a read error, since a much larger clone is one base off. This chain connects TRBV7-7 to TRBJ2-1; the match to TRBD2 covers 7 bases. The CDR3 has 15 amino acids. Germline V gene lookup returns CDR1 SSHAT and CDR2 FNYEAQ (reference sequence). In DNA, the CDR3 is TGTGCTAGCAGCACCGCCGGGACTACCATCGATGGGCAGTTCTTC. This sequence encodes CASSTAGTTIDGQFF.

This clonotype occurred many times. This chain links TRBV6-1 with TRBJ2-1; 10 bases fit TRBD1. This CDR3 spans 18 amino acids. Germline V gives CDR1 MNHNS, CDR2 SASEGT. The J segment lost 4 bases and the V segment lost 5 bases, leaving 14 bases of the junction unmatched. CDR3 coding DNA: TGTGCCAGCAGTACGACCCGGGACAGGGGCCCGATTTACAATGAGCAGTTCTTC. Translation: CASSTTRDRGPIYNEQFF.

This clonotype appeared many times. The chain has TRBV20-1 and TRBJ2-3, with D maybe TRBD2 (6 bases). Trimming removed 2 bases at V and 2 bases at J, with 14 bases between. Germline values: CDR1 DFQATT, CDR2 SNEGSKA (reference sequence). The CDR3 extends over 15 amino acids. This chain's CDR3 is CSARPRLAYTDTQYF. CDR3 bases: TGCAGTGCTAGACCCCGGCTAGCGTACACAGATACGCAGTATTTT.

This clonotype was observed many times. The CDR3 reads CASSQRTSGSTDTQYF. The CDR3 nucleotides read TGCGCCAGCAGCCAAAGGACTAGCGGGAGCACAGATACGCAGTATTTT. The chain combines TRBV4-1 with TRBJ2-3, with 11 bases matching TRBD2. Per germline, CDR1 MGHRA and CDR2 YSYEKL. Trimming cost V 2 bases and J 0 bases; bases outside gene matches: 1. The CDR3 contains 16 residues.

A remark on this clonotype: This may arise from a read error, as a much more abundant clone is one base away. The chain is built from TRBV24-1 and TRBJ2-1; the D gene is possibly TRBD2 (6 bases). CDR3 length: 14 amino acids. Germline CDR1 is KGHDR and CDR2 is SFDVKD. CDR3: CATSDFNGRGEQLF. DNA of the CDR3: TGTGCCACCAGTGATTTTAACGGGAGAGGTGAGCAGCTCTTC.

The sample holds many counts of this clonotype. This rearrangement joins TRBV11-3 to TRBJ1-1; D uncertain. Per the germline V gene, CDR1 is SGHNT and CDR2 is YENEEA. The V end lost 3 bases, the J end lost 5 bases, and 10 bases lay between the germline ends. This CDR3 spans 13 amino acids. The CDR3 loop reads CASSFRGRTEAFF. The CDR3 region has the DNA TGTGCCAGCAGCTTTCGCGGTCGGACTGAAGCTTTCTTT.

This clonotype was counted at least ten times. The CDR3 DNA reads as TGTGCCAGCCGAACAGGTATTCACCAGCCCCAGCATTTT. Amino acids: CASRTGIHQPQHF. The chain combines TRBV2 with TRBJ1-5, with a possible D match to TRBD1 (5 bases). CDR1 and CDR2 from the germline V gene are SNHLY and FYNNEI. V dropped 8 bases and J dropped 7 bases, with 15 bases sitting between them. CDR3 size: 13 residues.

This clonotype was counted many times. The chain combines TRBV2 with TRBJ2-4; 11 bases align to TRBD2. There are 20 residues in the CDR3. Per germline, CDR1 SNHLY and CDR2 FYNNEI. Trimming took 6 bases from V and 0 from J; bases not matched to a gene: 16. The CDR3 spells CASSPAPGLAAPSAKNIQYF. CDR3 sequence (DNA): TGTGCCAGCAGCCCTGCCCCGGGACTAGCGGCCCCATCAGCCAAAAACATTCAGTACTTC.

This clonotype was counted ten times or more. The gene calls are TRBV20-1 and TRBJ2-7, with TRBD1 matching 10 bases. The germline V gene has CDR1 DFQATT and CDR2 SNEGSKA (reference sequence). J was trimmed by 1 base and V by 5 bases; bases with no gene match: 2. The CDR3 is 13 amino acids. CDR3 in DNA: TGCAGTGCTGGACAGGGGGTTTCCTACGAGCAGTACTTC. It specifies CSAGQGVSYEQYF.

Regarding this clonotype: At one end the junction does not follow the germline gene, possibly because of a read error. The chain carries TRBV20-1 and TRBJ1-5, with 7 bases aligning to TRBD1. CDR3 length: 14 residues. The germline CDR1 and CDR2 sequences are DFQATT and SNEGSKA (reference sequence). The CDR3 DNA is TGCAATGCTAGAGAGGGGGAGGGGGCGCAGCCCCAGCATTTT. This gives the protein CNAREGEGAQPQHF.

This clonotype appeared many times. The J gene is TRBJ1-1, the V gene TRBV29-1, with D perhaps matching TRBD1 (6 bases). Trimming pared 4 bases from V and 4 bases from J, leaving 25 bases between. This CDR3 has 17 residues. CDR1 SQVTM and CDR2 ANQGSEA come from the germline V gene. The CDR3 reads CSVGQTDRRGWSTEAFF. The DNA for the CDR3 is TGCAGCGTTGGACAAACCGACAGGCGTGGTTGGAGCACTGAAGCTTTCTTT.

This clonotype showed up many times. V is TRBV27 and J is TRBJ2-3; D is perhaps TRBD2 (6 bases). Germline loops: CDR1 MNHEY, CDR2 SMNVEV (reference sequence). V gave up 11 bases and J gave up 0 bases, with 18 bases separating them. This CDR3 comprises 15 residues. In nucleotides, the CDR3 is TGTGCCGACCAGGTTGCAGCGGGTAGCACAGATACGCAGTATTTT. The encoded protein is CADQVAAGSTDTQYF.

This clonotype was counted ten times or more. The gene calls are TRBV20-1 and TRBJ2-5; the D is unclear. CDR1 is DFQATT, CDR2 SNEGSKA, per germline (reference sequence). This CDR3 contains 10 residues. The ends were cut back, 3 bases at V and 3 bases at J, with 2 bases in the middle. Here the CDR3 reads CSAREETQYF. The CDR3 region has the DNA TGCAGTGCTAGGGAAGAGACCCAGTACTTC.